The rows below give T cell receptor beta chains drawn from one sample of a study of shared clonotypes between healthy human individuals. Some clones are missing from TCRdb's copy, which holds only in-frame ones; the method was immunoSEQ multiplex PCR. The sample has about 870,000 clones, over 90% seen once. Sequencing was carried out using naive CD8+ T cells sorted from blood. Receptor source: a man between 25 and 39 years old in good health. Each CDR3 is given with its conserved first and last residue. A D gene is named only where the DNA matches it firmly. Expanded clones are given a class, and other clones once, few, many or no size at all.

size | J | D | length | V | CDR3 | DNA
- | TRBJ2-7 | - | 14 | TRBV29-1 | CSVETKDGSYEQYF | TGCAGCGTCGAAACCAAGGACGGCTCCTACGAGCAGTACTTC
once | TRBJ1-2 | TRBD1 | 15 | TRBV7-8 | CASSLRQGANYGYTF | TGTGCCAGCAGCTTACGACAGGGAGCTAACTATGGCTACACCTTC
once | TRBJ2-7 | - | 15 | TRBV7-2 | CASSLAPLPSYEQYF | TGTGCCAGCAGCTTAGCCCCCTTACCCTCCTACGAGCAGTACTTC
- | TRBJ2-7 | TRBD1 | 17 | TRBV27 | CASSLFGQGDFSYEQYF | TGTGCCAGCAGTCTCTTTGGACAGGGGGATTTCTCCTACGAGCAGTACTTC
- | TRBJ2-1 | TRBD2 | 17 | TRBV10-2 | CASSDYGGRTPNNEQFF | TGCGCCAGCAGTGATTACGGCGGGAGGACTCCTAACAATGAGCAGTTCTTC
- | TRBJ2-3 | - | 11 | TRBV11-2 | CASSLVQGQYF | TGTGCCAGCAGCTTAGTTCAGGGGCAGTATTTT
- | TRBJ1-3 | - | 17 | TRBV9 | CASSANTGTYSGNTIYF | TGTGCCAGCAGCGCTAATACCGGGACATACTCTGGAAACACCATATATTTT
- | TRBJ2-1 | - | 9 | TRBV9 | CASGWEQFF | TGTGCCAGTGGGTGGGAGCAGTTCTTC
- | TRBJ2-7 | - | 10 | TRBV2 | CASTGYEQYF | TGTGCCAGCACGGGTTACGAGCAGTACTTC
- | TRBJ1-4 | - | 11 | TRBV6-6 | CASRTGEKLFF | TGTGCCAGCAGAACAGGAGAAAAACTGTTTTTT
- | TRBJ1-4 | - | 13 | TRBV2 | CASSERGREKLFF | TGTGCCAGCAGTGAGAGAGGGAGGGAAAAACTGTTTTTT
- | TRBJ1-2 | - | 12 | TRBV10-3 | CAISESVYGYTF | TGTGCCATCAGTGAGTCGGTCTATGGCTACACCTTC
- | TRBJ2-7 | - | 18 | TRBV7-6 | CASSLAFMRAPKDYEQYF | TGTGCCAGCAGCTTAGCTTTTATGAGGGCCCCCAAGGACTACGAGCAGTACTTC
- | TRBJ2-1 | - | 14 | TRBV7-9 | CASRNVLSYNEQFF | TGTGCCAGCAGAAACGTACTCTCCTACAATGAGCAGTTCTTC
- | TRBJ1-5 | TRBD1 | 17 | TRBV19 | CASSTGTGGWGNQPQHF | TGTGCCAGTAGTACCGGGACAGGGGGCTGGGGCAATCAGCCCCAGCATTTT
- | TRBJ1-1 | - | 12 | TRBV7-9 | CASSRQDTEAFF | TGTGCCAGCAGTCGACAGGACACTGAAGCTTTCTTT